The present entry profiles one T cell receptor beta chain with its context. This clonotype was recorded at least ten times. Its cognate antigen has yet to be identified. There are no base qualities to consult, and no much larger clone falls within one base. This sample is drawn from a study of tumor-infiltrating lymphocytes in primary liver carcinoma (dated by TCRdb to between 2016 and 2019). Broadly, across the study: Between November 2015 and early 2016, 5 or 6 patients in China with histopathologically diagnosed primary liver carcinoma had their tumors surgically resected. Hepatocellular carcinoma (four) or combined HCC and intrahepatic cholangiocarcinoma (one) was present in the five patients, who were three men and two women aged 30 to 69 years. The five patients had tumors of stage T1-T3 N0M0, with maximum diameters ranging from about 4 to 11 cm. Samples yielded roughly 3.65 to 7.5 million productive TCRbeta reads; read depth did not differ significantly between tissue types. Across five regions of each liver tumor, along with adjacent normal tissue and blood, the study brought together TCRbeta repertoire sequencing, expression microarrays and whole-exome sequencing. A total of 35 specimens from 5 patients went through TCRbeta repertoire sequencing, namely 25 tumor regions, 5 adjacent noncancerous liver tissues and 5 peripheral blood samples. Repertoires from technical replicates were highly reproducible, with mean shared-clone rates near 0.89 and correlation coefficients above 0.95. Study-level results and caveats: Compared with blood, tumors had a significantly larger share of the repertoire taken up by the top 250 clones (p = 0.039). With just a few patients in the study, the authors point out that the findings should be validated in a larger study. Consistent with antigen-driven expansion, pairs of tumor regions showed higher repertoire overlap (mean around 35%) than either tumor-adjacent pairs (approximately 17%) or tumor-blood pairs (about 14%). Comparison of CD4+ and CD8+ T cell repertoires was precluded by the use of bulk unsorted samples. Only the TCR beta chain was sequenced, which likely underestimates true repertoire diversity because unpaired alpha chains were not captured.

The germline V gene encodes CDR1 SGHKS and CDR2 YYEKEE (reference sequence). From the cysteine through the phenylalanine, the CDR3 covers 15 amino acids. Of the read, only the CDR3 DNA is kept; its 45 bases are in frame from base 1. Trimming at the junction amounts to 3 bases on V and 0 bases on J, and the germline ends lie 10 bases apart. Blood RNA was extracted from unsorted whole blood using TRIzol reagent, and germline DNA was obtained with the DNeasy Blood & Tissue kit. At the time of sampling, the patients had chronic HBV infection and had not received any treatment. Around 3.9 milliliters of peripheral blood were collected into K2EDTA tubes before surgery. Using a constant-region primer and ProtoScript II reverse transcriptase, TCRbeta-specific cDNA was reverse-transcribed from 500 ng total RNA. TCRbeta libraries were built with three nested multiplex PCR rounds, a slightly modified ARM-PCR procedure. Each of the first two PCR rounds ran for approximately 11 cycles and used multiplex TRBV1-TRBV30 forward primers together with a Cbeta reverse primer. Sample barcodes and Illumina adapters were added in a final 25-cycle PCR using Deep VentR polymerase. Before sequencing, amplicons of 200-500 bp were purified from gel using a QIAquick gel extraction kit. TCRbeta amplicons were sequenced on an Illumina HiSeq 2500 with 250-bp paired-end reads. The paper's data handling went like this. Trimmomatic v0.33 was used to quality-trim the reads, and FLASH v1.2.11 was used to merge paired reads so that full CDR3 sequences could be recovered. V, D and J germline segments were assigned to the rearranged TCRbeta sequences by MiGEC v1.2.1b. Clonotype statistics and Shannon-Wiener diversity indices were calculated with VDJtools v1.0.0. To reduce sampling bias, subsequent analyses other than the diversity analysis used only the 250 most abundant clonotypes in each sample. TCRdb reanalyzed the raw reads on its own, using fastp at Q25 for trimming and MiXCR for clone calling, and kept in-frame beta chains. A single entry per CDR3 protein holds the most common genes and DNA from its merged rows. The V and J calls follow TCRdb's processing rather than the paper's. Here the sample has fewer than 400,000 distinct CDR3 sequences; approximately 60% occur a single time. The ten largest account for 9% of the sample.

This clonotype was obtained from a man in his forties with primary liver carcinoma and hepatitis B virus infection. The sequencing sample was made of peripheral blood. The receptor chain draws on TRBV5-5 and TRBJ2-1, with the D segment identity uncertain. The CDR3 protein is CASSWVTSSYNEQFF. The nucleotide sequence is TGTGCCAGCAGCTGGGTTACCAGCTCCTACAATGAGCAGTTCTTC. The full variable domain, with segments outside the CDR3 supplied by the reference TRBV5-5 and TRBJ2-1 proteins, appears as DAGVTQSPTHLIKTRGQQVTLRCSPISGHKSVSWYQQVLGQGPQFIFQYYEKEERGRGNFPDRFSARQFPNYSSELNVNALLLGDSALYLCASSWVTSSYNEQFFGPGTRLTVL.